One and the same sample provided the 25 T cell receptor beta chains below, sequenced in a study of beta chain features in type 1 diabetes. Broader study findings: Shorter TCRB CDR3s, moderately but significantly so, were found in Type 1 diabetes patients in all four CD4+ subsets.

Their recognized antigens are unknown. cDNA synthesis used the whole RNA isolate, giving expressed TCRB sequences. Clones were read by immunoSEQ multiplex PCR, and TCRdb kept only the in-frame ones, dropping some. The sample has roughly 260,000 clones; about a fifth are singletons. What was sequenced was naive CD4+ T cells from blood. The origin of the receptors is a woman in her 40s with type 1 diabetes.

This clone has just a few counts. This chain links TRBV11-1 with TRBJ2-7, with D tentatively TRBD1 (7 bases). The length of the CDR3 is 13 residues. From germline, CDR1 is SGHAT and CDR2 FQDESV (reference sequence). Between the trimmed V and J ends, which lost 4 bases and 2 bases, there was a span of 9 bases. Written as DNA, the CDR3 is TGTGCCAGCAGCTCAGGGGGGACCTACGAGCAGTACTTC. Residues: CASSSGGTYEQYF.

This rearrangement joins TRBV9 to TRBJ1-1; the D is unclear. V was shortened by 0 bases and J by 1 base, with 4 bases between the two germline ends. Germline values: CDR1 SGDLS, CDR2 YYNGEE. This CDR3 has 13 residues. CDR3 in amino acids: CASSVVRNTEAFF. CDR3 sequence (DNA): TGTGCCAGCAGCGTAGTCAGGAACACTGAAGCTTTCTTT.

This rearrangement joins TRBV6-5 to TRBJ2-5; no firm D call. Per germline, CDR1 MNHEY and CDR2 SVGAGI. Trimming shortened V by 2 bases and J by 0 bases, and 10 bases separated the two germline ends. The CDR3 totals 15 residues. The CDR3 reads CASSYGPSYQETQYF. Written as DNA, the CDR3 is TGTGCCAGCAGTTACGGCCCCTCGTACCAAGAGACCCAGTACTTC.

The chain uses TRBV30 and TRBJ2-1; maybe TRBD2 (6 bases). Deletions cut 0 bases from V and 9 bases from J, with 18 bases between. Germline lookup yields CDR1 GTSNPN and CDR2 SVGIG (reference sequence). CDR3 size: 15 residues. The CDR3 loop reads CAWSVGAGPNSEQFF. CDR3 nucleotide sequence: TGTGCCTGGAGTGTAGGAGCGGGTCCTAACAGTGAGCAGTTCTTC.

This chain connects TRBV4-3 to TRBJ2-5; 7 nucleotides align to TRBD2. The CDR3 has 15 residues. CDR1 and CDR2 (germline): LGHNA, YSLEER. With 1 base clipped from V and 7 bases from J, the junction kept 9 bases outside the gene matches. The CDR3 loop is CASSQGGGVRGTQYF. In nucleotides, the CDR3 is TGCGCCAGCAGCCAAGGGGGAGGGGTGAGGGGGACCCAGTACTTC.

The chain couples TRBV7-9 to TRBJ1-6, with 9 bases that match TRBD1. The CDR3 extends over 14 amino acids. With V trimmed by 4 bases and J by 10 bases, 5 bases remained unmatched. Germline lookup yields CDR1 SEHNR and CDR2 FQNEAQ (reference sequence). The CDR3 spells CASSYGQGNSPLHF. DNA for the CDR3: TGTGCCAGCAGCTACGGACAGGGGAACTCACCCCTCCACTTT.

The chain joins TRBV7-6 to TRBJ2-7; 8 nucleotides line up with TRBD1. CDR1 is SGHVS and CDR2 is FNYEAQ in the germline V gene. V shed 1 base and J 1 base; nucleotides not matched to a gene: 6. This CDR3 spans 16 amino acids. The CDR3, as DNA: TGTGCCAGCAGCTTAGGGTTCCGGGACAGGTCCTACGAGCAGTACTTC. Protein product: CASSLGFRDRSYEQYF.

In this sample, this clone turned up a few times. J is TRBJ2-1 and V is TRBV6-6; D is undetermined. Germline lookup yields CDR1 MNHNY and CDR2 SVGAGI (reference sequence). Between the trimmed V and J ends, which lost 2 bases and 6 bases, there was a span of 8 bases. The CDR3 totals 13 residues. The CDR3 coding sequence is TGTGCCAGCAGTTACCCGTCGGTCAATGAGCAGTTCTTC. This translates into CASSYPSVNEQFF.

This chain connects TRBV9 to TRBJ1-1, with 7 bases that match TRBD1. V trimming: 4 bases; J trimming: 2 bases; junction bases outside the gene matches: 11. This CDR3 is 16 amino acids long. Germline-derived CDR1 and CDR2 are SGDLS and YYNGEE. The DNA of the CDR3 is TGTGCCAGCAGCTCCTCGACAGGGCCCCGAAACACTGAAGCTTTCTTT. Amino acids: CASSSSTGPRNTEAFF. Variable domain in full (rest from reference TRBV9 and TRBJ1-1): DSGVTQTPKHLITATGQRVTLRCSPRSGDLSVYWYQQSLDQGLQFLIQYYNGEERAKGNILERFSAQQFPDLHSELNLSSLELGDSALYFCASSSSTGPRNTEAFFGQGTRLTVV.

This clone has a handful of counts. This chain links TRBV5-1 with TRBJ2-3; 10 nucleotides align to TRBD2. The germline gives CDR1 SGHRS, CDR2 YFSETQ. The V gene end was trimmed by 4 bases and the J gene end by 0 bases; junction bases not matched to a gene: 11. The CDR3 consists of 18 residues. CDR3 DNA sequence: TGCGCCAGCAGCCCTCCCGGGACTAGCGTCGCTAGCACAGATACGCAGTATTTT. It specifies CASSPPGTSVASTDTQYF.

In its sample, this clone was seen a few times. The V call is TRBV11-2, the J call TRBJ2-3, with TRBD1 matching over 11 bases. Trimming removed 5 bases from V and 5 bases from J; junction bases left unmatched: 9. CDR1 and CDR2 from the germline V gene are SGHAT and FQNNGV. The CDR3 spans 16 residues. CDR3 coding DNA: TGTGCCAGCAGCCTCTGGGGACAGGGGGTAATAGATACGCAGTATTTT. This translates into CASSLWGQGVIDTQYF.

This clone turned up a few times. The rearrangement links TRBV5-1 to TRBJ2-7, with 13 bases identical to TRBD2. Germline assignment: CDR1 SGHRS and CDR2 YFSETQ. CDR3 size: 20 residues. With 0 bases clipped from V and 5 bases from J, the junction kept 17 bases outside the gene matches. CDR3 sequence reads: CASSLAPRTGLAGLGDEQYF. Here the CDR3 DNA reads TGCGCCAGCAGCTTGGCCCCTCGGACGGGACTAGCGGGGCTGGGGGACGAGCAGTACTTC.

A remark on this clone: One junction end does not reproduce the germline sequence, and a read error may be involved. V usage is TRBV29-1 and J usage is TRBJ2-1, with a weak D call TRBD1 (6 bases). Germline V gene data show CDR1 as SQVTM and CDR2 as ANQGSEA. The CDR3 covers 10 residues. The CDR3 bases are TGTGCAGGGGCTTACAATGAGCAGTTCTTC. Translating it yields CAGAYNEQFF.

The chain employs TRBV2 and TRBJ1-5; 8 nucleotides match TRBD1. CDR3 length: 14 residues. Trimming removed 3 bases from V and 4 bases from J; junction bases left unmatched: 2. Per germline, CDR1 SNHLY and CDR2 FYNNEI. The chain's CDR3 is CASSDRTGNQPQHF. CDR3 bases: TGTGCCAGCAGTGATCGGACAGGGAATCAGCCCCAGCATTTT.

This clone was detected a few times. The chain couples TRBV6-5 to TRBJ2-3; TRBD2 matches 7 bases. This CDR3 is 15 amino acids long. The germline gives CDR1 MNHEY, CDR2 SVGAGI. The ends lost 6 bases at V and 0 bases at J; junction bases unmatched: 6. CDR3 DNA sequence: TGTGCCAGCAGCCTCAGCGGGGCGAGCACAGATACGCAGTATTTT. Its translation is CASSLSGASTDTQYF.

This clone was counted between two and nine times. The chain recombines TRBV5-1 with TRBJ2-1, with D perhaps TRBD1 (6 bases). The CDR3 sequence is 14 residues long. From germline, CDR1 is SGHRS and CDR2 YFSETQ. V was shortened by 4 bases and J by 10 bases, with 18 bases between the two germline ends. CDR3 in DNA: TGCGCCAGCAGCCCGGCCAGGGGAGAGGAGGAGCAGTTCTTC. Translating gives CASSPARGEEEQFF. The full variable domain, in which reference TRBV5-1 and TRBJ2-1 provide the parts outside the CDR3, is KAGVTQTPRYLIKTRGQQVTLSCSPISGHRSVSWYQQTPGQGLQFLFEYFSETQRNKGNFPGRFSGRQFSNSRSEMNVSTLELGDSALYLCASSPARGEEEQFFGPGTRLTVL.

V usage is TRBV28 and J usage is TRBJ2-5; 7 bases map to TRBD2. CDR3 size: 12 residues. Germline V lookup: CDR1 MDHEN, CDR2 SYDVKM. The ends lost 10 bases at V and 4 bases at J; junction bases unmatched: 6. The CDR3 reads CATTVAGETQYF. CDR3 nucleotide sequence: TGTGCCACCACAGTAGCGGGAGAGACCCAGTACTTC.

This rearrangement joins TRBV7-9 to TRBJ2-7, with D hard to call. Germline values: CDR1 SEHNR, CDR2 FQNEAQ (reference sequence). The CDR3 consists of 13 residues. V was clipped by 5 bases and J by 3 bases, with 11 bases between them. CDR3 nucleotide sequence: TGTGCCAGCAGCCATACGGGTGGCTACGAGCAGTACTTC. This gives the protein CASSHTGGYEQYF.

The rearrangement links TRBV5-1 to TRBJ1-2; 7 bases map to TRBD1. The junction had 4 bases not matched to a gene; V was cut back by 1 base and J by 4 bases. The germline V gene encodes CDR1 SGHRS and CDR2 YFSETQ. This CDR3 region has 14 residues. CDR3 loop: CASSLTGEVYGYTF. The CDR3 DNA is TGCGCCAGCAGCTTGACAGGGGAGGTCTATGGCTACACCTTC.

The table lists this clone with a few counts. The chain recombines TRBV28 with TRBJ1-2; no reliable D call. CDR1 MDHEN and CDR2 SYDVKM come from the germline V gene. Between the trimmed V and J ends, which lost 5 bases and 4 bases, there was a span of 14 bases. CDR3 length equals 14 residues. CDR3 in DNA: TGTGCCAGCAGTCCCGTCAATATAGCCTATGGCTACACCTTC. Protein sequence: CASSPVNIAYGYTF.

This sequence joins TRBV29-1 and TRBJ1-2; a possible D gene is TRBD1 (5 bases). From germline, CDR1 is SQVTM and CDR2 ANQGSEA. V was clipped by 3 bases and J by 4 bases, with 18 bases between them. There are 15 residues in the CDR3. The CDR3 DNA sequence: TGCAGCGTTGAGGGAGTGACGGGAGGGGTCTATGGCTACACCTTC. Translation gives CSVEGVTGGVYGYTF.

CDR3 region: CASSQSFGNTGSPRTDTQYF. In DNA form, the CDR3 reads TGCGCCAGCAGTCAATCGTTCGGAAATACAGGATCACCCCGCACAGATACGCAGTATTTT. The genes are TRBV23-1 and TRBJ2-3; D may be TRBD1 (5 bases). Being an ORF, TRBV23-1 has a function that is uncertain. V was shortened by 0 bases and J by 1 base, with 23 bases between the two germline ends. The CDR3 is 20 residues long.

This clone was detected only a few times. J is TRBJ2-4 and V is TRBV28; 7 positions agree with TRBD2. The CDR3 consists of 16 residues. Trimming took 4 bases from V and 0 from J; bases not matched to a gene: 6. Germline CDR1 reads MDHEN; CDR2 reads SYDVKM. CDR3 coding DNA: TGTGCCAGCAGTTCCACCTTAGCGGGAGCCAAAAACATTCAGTACTTC. This translates into CASSSTLAGAKNIQYF.

The genes are TRBV2 and TRBJ2-7; 10 bases are a match to TRBD1. Per germline, CDR1 SNHLY and CDR2 FYNNEI. Unmatched junction bases numbered 6, after V lost 8 bases and J lost 2 bases. The CDR3 consists of 14 residues. In DNA, the CDR3 is TGTGCCAGCTCCGGACAGGGGGTTCCCTACGAGCAGTACTTC. Translated, it gives CASSGQGVPYEQYF. The full variable domain, completed using reference TRBV2 and TRBJ2-7, is EPEVTQTPSHQVTQMGQEVILRCVPISNHLYFYWYRQILGQKVEFLVSFYNNEISEKSEIFDDQFSVERPDGSNFTLKIRSTKLEDSAMYFCASSGQGVPYEQYFGPGTRLTVT.

The chain recombines TRBV28 with TRBJ1-2; D is possibly TRBD1 (5 bases). The CDR3 contains 14 residues. Germline assignment: CDR1 MDHEN and CDR2 SYDVKM. The V end lost 2 bases, the J end lost 7 bases, and 14 bases lay between the germline ends. CDR3 region: CASSLIGGSPGYTF. Here the CDR3 DNA reads TGTGCCAGCAGTTTAATCGGGGGATCCCCTGGCTACACCTTC.